Following are 14 T cell receptor beta chains from one sample sequenced in a study of cytomegalovirus exposure and HLA in healthy donors. The PCR made use of 60 Vbeta and 13 Jbeta primers. The method was immunoSEQ multiplex PCR; TCRdb's version includes in-frame clones alone and lacks a portion of them. The table has about 190,000 clones, about 80% seen once; the top ten hold approximately 2%. The sequenced material came from PBMCs. The receptors derive from a woman under 30 in good health and CMV-seropositive.

This clone was detected once. The J gene is TRBJ1-5, the V gene TRBV6-1; no definite D call. CDR3 length: 14 amino acids. Germline-derived CDR1 and CDR2 are MNHNS and SASEGT. V lost 3 bases and J lost 2, with 8 bases in between. CDR3 residues: CASSDIVRNQPQHF. CDR3 bases: TGTGCCAGCAGTGACATAGTACGCAATCAGCCCCAGCATTTT.

The chain is built from TRBV29-1 and TRBJ2-1; TRBD2 might be the D (5 bases). Per the germline V gene, CDR1 is SQVTM and CDR2 is ANQGSEA. CDR3 length: 10 amino acids. V was shortened by 6 bases and J by 5 bases, with 5 bases between the two germline ends. The CDR3 spells CSVADNEQFF. CDR3 nucleotide sequence: TGCAGCGTAGCGGACAATGAGCAGTTCTTC.

The chain is built from TRBV19 and TRBJ1-5; a weak D match, TRBD1 (5 bases). CDR1 is LNHDA, CDR2 SQIVND, per germline (reference sequence). Trimming pared 9 bases from V and 1 base from J, leaving 13 bases between. The CDR3 consists of 14 residues. CDR3 residues: CASWVGGSNQPQHF. The CDR3 nucleotides read TGTGCCAGCTGGGTGGGGGGGAGCAATCAGCCCCAGCATTTT.

The rearrangement links TRBV29-1 to TRBJ2-3, with 11 positions matching TRBD2. With V trimmed by 1 base and J by 3 bases, 9 bases remained unmatched. The CDR3 loop spans 17 amino acids. CDR1 is SQVTM, CDR2 ANQGSEA, per germline. CDR3 in DNA: TGCAGCGTTGAAGTATACCGGGGACTAGCGGTGACAGATACGCAGTATTTT. Translated, it gives CSVEVYRGLAVTDTQYF.

The chain is built from TRBV30 and TRBJ1-5, with TRBD1 matching over 11 bases. Trimming took 6 bases from V and 8 from J; bases not matched to a gene: 3. The germline V gene encodes CDR1 GTSNPN and CDR2 SVGIG (reference sequence). The length of the CDR3 is 12 residues. Here the CDR3 reads CACRTGGEPQHF. The CDR3 DNA is TGTGCCTGTCGGACAGGGGGCGAGCCCCAGCATTTT.

J is TRBJ2-2 and V is TRBV7-3, with D possibly TRBD1 on 6 matching bases. V shed 5 bases and J shed 6 bases, with 10 bases lying between them. Germline loops: CDR1 SGHTA, CDR2 FQGTGA. This CDR3 contains 13 residues. The CDR3 spells CASSQQGPGELFF. CDR3 nucleotides: TGTGCCAGCAGCCAACAGGGTCCCGGGGAGCTGTTTTTT. Complete variable domain (other parts from reference TRBV7-3 and TRBJ2-2): GAGVSQTPSNKVTEKGKYVELRCDPISGHTALYWYRQSLGQGPEFLIYFQGTGAADDSGLPNDRFFAVRPEGSVSTLKIQRTERGDSAVYLCASSQQGPGELFFGEGSRLTVL.

This chain uses TRBV7-3 with TRBJ2-1; D is perhaps TRBD1 (5 bases). V lost 1 base and J 9 bases, leaving 13 bases between the germline ends. This CDR3 is 14 amino acids long. Germline CDR1 is SGHTA and CDR2 is FQGTGA. The CDR3 spells CASSLNPRVGEQFF. DNA of the CDR3: TGTGCCAGCAGCTTAAACCCCAGGGTGGGTGAGCAGTTCTTC.

V and J are TRBV5-1 and TRBJ1-3, with D possibly TRBD1 on 6 matching bases. V was cut by 2 bases and J by 0 bases, with 15 bases left in between. The CDR3 is 17 residues long. Germline loops: CDR1 SGHRS, CDR2 YFSETQ. DNA of the CDR3: TGCGCCAGCAGCTTATCGACGGCAGGGGTCTCTGGAAACACCATATATTTT. Its protein is CASSLSTAGVSGNTIYF.

The rearrangement joins TRBV6-5 to TRBJ2-7; D is possibly TRBD2 (5 bases). The V gene's germline CDR1 is MNHEY and CDR2 SVGAGI. CDR3 length: 16 amino acids. Deletions cut 2 bases from V and 3 bases from J, with 17 bases between. The CDR3 loop is CASSYSRAGGGYEQYF. The CDR3 bases are TGTGCCAGCAGTTACAGTCGGGCAGGCGGAGGCTACGAGCAGTACTTC.

The chain uses TRBV15 and TRBJ2-2; 9 nucleotides match TRBD1. V was pared by 8 bases and J by 7 bases, with 11 bases of the junction left unmatched. The CDR3 is 15 residues long. Germline V gives CDR1 LNHNV, CDR2 YYDKDF (reference sequence). CDR3 in DNA: TGTGCCACCGCTCCGGGACAGGGTCGGATCGGGGAGCTGTTTTTT. Protein: CATAPGQGRIGELFF. The complete variable domain, with remaining parts taken from reference TRBV15 and TRBJ2-2, reads DAMVIQNPRYQVTQFGKPVTLSCSQTLNHNVMYWYQQKSSQAPKLLFHYYDKDFNNEADTPDNFQSRRPNTSFCFLDIRSPGLGDTAMYLCATAPGQGRIGELFFGEGSRLTVL.

In its sample, this clone was seen once. The chain uses TRBV11-2 and TRBJ2-1; D possibly corresponds to TRBD2 (6 bases). V gave up 1 base and J gave up 4 bases, with 8 bases separating them. The CDR3 sequence is 14 residues long. The germline V gene encodes CDR1 SGHAT and CDR2 FQNNGV. The CDR3 bases are TGTGCCAGCAGCTTAGTGGGGGGTTACAATGAGCAGTTCTTC. This gives the protein CASSLVGGYNEQFF.

This rearrangement joins TRBV9 to TRBJ1-6; D call uncertain. From germline, CDR1 is SGDLS and CDR2 YYNGEE. Trimming stripped 4 bases from V and 9 bases from J, with 14 bases between. This CDR3 is 14 amino acids long. CDR3 in DNA: TGTGCCAGCAGCTCCGGGGAGCTTTCTTCACCCCTCCACTTT. Translating it yields CASSSGELSSPLHF.

This chain links TRBV25-1 with TRBJ2-2; the match to TRBD1 covers 9 bases. The germline V gene has CDR1 MGHDK and CDR2 SYGVNS. CDR3 size: 16 residues. V shed 8 bases, J shed 3 bases, and the junction held 10 bases outside the gene matches. This CDR3 reads CASSSGQGRHTGELFF. The DNA of the CDR3 is TGTGCCAGCTCTTCCGGACAGGGGCGTCACACCGGGGAGCTGTTTTTT.

This chain links TRBV10-1 with TRBJ1-1; TRBD1 might be the D (6 bases). The germline V gene has CDR1 WNHNN and CDR2 SYGVQD (reference sequence). Trimming cost V 1 base and J 7 bases, with 16 bases left between them. The CDR3 has 15 amino acids. CDR3 residues: CASSEFGQGIGEAFF. Here the CDR3 DNA reads TGCGCCAGCAGTGAGTTCGGGCAGGGGATTGGTGAAGCTTTCTTT.